This TCR beta chain was captured in a study of cytomegalovirus exposure and HLA in healthy donors. The overall study: Unique TCR beta sequences numbering some 120 million came from approximately 180 million T cells in an earlier analysis.

The CDR3 totals 19 residues. From germline, CDR1 is LNHDA and CDR2 SQIVND (reference sequence). The V and J ends lost 6 bases and 2 bases, in that order; junction bases with no gene match: 14. With 60 Vbeta and 13 Jbeta primers, the PCR was carried out. Only in-frame clones appear in the TCRdb table, and some are missing; sequencing was by immunoSEQ multiplex PCR. Its table lists 140,000 to 150,000 clones. The chain carries TRBV19 and TRBJ1-5; TRBD1 agrees at 12 bases. Material for sequencing was PBMCs. This TCR came from a male donor in good health and CMV-seronegative. This CDR3 is CASRPPWDRGPWGNQPQHF. Written as DNA, the CDR3 is TGTGCCAGTAGGCCCCCCTGGGACAGGGGGCCCTGGGGCAATCAGCCCCAGCATTTT.